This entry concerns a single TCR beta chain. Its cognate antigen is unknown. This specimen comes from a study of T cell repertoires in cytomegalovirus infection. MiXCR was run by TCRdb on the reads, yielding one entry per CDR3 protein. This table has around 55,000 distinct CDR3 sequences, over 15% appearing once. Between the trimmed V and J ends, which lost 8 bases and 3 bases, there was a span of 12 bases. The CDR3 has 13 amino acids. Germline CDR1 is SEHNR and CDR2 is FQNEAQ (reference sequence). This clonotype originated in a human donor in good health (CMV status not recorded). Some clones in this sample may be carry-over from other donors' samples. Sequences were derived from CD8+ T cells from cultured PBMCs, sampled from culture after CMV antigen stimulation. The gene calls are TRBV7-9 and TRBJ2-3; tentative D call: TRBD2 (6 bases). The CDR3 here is CASSAGWTDTQYF. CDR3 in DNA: TGTGCCAGCTCGGCGGGGTGGACAGATACGCAGTATTTT.